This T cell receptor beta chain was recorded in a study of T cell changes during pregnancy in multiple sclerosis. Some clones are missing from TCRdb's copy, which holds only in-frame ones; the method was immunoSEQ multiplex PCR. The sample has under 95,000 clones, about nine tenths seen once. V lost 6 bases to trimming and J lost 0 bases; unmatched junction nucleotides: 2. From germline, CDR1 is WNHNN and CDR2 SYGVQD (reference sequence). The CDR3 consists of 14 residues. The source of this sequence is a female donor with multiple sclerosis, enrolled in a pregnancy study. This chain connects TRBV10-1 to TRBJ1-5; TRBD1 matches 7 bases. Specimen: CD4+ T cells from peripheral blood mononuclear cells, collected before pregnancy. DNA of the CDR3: TGCGCCAGCAGACGACAGGGTAGCAATCAGCCCCAGCATTTT. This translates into CASRRQGSNQPQHF.